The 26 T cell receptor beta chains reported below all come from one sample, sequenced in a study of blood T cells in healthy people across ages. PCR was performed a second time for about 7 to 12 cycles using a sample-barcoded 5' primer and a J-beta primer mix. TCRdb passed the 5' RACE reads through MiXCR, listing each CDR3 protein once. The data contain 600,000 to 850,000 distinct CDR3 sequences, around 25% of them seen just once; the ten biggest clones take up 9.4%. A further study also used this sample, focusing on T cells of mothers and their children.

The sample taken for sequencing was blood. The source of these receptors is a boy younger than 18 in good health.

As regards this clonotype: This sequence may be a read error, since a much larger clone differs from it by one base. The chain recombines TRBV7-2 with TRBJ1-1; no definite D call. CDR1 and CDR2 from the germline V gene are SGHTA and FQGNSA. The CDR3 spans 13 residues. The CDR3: CASSFGLNTAAFF. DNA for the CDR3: TGTGCCAGCAGCTTTGGTTTGAACACTGCAGCTTTCTTT. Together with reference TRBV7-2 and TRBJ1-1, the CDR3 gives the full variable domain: GAGVSQSPSNKVTEKGKDVELRCDPISGHTALYWYRQSLGQGLEFLIYFQGNSAPDKSGLPSDRFSAERTGGSVSTLTIQRTQQEDSAVYLCASSFGLNTAAFFGQGTRLTVV.

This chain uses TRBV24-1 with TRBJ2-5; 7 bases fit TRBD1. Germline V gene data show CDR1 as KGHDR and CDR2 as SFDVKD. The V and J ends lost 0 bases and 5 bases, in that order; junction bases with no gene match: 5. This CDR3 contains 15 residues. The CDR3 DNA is TGTGCCACCAGTGATTTGAGGGGGCCTGATGAGACCCAGTACTTC. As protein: CATSDLRGPDETQYF.

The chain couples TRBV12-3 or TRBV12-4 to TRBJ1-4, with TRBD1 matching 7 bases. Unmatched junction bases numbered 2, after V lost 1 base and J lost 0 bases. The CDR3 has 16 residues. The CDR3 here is CASSLGGTATNEKLFF. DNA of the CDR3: TGTGCCAGCAGTTTAGGGGGGACAGCAACTAATGAAAAACTGTTTTTT.

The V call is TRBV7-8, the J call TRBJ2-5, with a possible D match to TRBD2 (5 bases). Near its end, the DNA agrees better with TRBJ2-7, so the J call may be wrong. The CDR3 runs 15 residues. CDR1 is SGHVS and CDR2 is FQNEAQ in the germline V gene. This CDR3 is CASSLNGGSSYEQYF. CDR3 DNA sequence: TGTGCCAGCAGCTTAAACGGTGGGAGCTCCTACGAGCAGTACTTC.

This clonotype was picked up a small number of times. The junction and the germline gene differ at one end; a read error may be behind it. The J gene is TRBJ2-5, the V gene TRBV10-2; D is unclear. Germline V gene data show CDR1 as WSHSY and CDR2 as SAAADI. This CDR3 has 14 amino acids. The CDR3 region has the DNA TGCGCTAGCAGTGAAGGATACCGGCGAACGGCCCAGTACTTC. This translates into CASSEGYRRTAQYF.

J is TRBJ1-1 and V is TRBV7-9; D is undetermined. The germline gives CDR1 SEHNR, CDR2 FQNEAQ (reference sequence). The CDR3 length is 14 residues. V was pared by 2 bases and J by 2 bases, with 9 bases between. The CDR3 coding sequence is TGTGCCAGCAGCTTACCCAGGCCCAACACTGAAGCTTTCTTT. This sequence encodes CASSLPRPNTEAFF.

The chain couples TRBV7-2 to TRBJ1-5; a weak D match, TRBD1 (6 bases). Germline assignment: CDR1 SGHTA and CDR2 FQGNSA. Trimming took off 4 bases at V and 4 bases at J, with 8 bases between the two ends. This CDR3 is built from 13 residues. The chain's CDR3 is CASSWDTNQPQHF. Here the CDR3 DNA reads TGTGCCAGCAGCTGGGACACGAATCAGCCCCAGCATTTT.

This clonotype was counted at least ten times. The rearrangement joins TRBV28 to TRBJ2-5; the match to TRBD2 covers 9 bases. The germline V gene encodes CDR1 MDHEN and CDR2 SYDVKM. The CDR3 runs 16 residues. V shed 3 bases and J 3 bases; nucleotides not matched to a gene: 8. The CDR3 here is CASSLNPEREEETQYF. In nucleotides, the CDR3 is TGTGCCAGCAGTTTGAATCCCGAGCGGGAGGAAGAGACCCAGTACTTC.

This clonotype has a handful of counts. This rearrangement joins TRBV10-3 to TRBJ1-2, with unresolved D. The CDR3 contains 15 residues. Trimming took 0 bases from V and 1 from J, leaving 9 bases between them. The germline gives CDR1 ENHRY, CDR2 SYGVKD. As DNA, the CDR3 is TGTGCCATCAGTGAGTCGGGTGCAATTAACTATGGCTACACCTTC. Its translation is CAISESGAINYGYTF.

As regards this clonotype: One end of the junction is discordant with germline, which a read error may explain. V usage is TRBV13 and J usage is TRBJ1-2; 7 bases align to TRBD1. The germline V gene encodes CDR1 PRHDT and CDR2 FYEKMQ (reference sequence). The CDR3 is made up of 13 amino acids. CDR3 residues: CASSLGTVTGFTF. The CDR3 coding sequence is TGTGCCAGCAGCCTGGGGACAGTAACTGGCTTCACCTTC.

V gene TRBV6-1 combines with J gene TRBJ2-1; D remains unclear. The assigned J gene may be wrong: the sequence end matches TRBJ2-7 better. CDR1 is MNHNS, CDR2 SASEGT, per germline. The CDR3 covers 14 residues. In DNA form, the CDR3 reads TGTGCCAGCAGTGAAGGACGGGTCGCCTACGAGCAGTACTTC. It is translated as CASSEGRVAYEQYF.

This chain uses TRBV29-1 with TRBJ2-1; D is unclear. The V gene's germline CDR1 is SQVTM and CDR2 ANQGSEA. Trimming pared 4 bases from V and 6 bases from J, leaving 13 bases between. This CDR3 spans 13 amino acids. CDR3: CSVVGSYANEQFF. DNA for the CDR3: TGCAGCGTTGTTGGTTCCTACGCCAATGAGCAGTTCTTC.

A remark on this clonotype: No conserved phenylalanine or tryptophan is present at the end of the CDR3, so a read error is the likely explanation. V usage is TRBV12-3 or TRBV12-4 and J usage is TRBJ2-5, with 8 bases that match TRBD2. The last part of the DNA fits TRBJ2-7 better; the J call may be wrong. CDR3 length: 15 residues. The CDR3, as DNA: TGTGCCAGCAGTTCTAGCGGGTTTCAACGATACGAGCAGTACCTC. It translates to CASSSSGFQRYEQYL.

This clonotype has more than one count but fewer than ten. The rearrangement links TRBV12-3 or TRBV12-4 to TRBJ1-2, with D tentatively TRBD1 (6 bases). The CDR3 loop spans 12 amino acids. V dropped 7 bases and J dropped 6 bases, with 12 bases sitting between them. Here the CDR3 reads CASTLTGHGYTF. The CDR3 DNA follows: TGTGCCAGCACCTTGACAGGCCATGGCTACACCTTC.

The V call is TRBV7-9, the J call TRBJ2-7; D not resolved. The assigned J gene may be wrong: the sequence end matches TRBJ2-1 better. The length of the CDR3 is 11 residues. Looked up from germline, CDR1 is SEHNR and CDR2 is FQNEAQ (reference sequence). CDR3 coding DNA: TGTGCCAGCATTAACCACAATGAGCAGTTCTTC. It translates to CASINHNEQFF.

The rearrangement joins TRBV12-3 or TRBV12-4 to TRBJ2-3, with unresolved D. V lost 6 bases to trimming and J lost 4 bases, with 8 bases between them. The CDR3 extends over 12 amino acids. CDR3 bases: TGTGCCAGCAGAGTTTGCGCAGATACGCAGTATTTT. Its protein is CASRVCADTQYF.

CDR3 protein: CASSQSGQSLYNEQFF. CDR3 bases: TGTGCCAGCAGCCAAAGCGGGCAGAGTCTCTACAATGAGCAGTTCTTC. The chain is built from TRBV11-3 and TRBJ2-1, with a possible D match to TRBD2 (6 bases). Per the germline V gene, CDR1 is SGHNT and CDR2 is YENEEA. Trimming removed 5 bases at V and 3 bases at J, with 17 bases between. The CDR3 runs 16 residues.

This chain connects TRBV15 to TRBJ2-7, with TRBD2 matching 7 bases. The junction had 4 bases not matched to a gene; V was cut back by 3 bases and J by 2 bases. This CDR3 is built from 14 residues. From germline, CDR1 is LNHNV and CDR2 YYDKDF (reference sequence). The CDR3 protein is CATSRAGVAYEQYF. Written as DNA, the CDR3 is TGTGCCACCAGCAGGGCGGGGGTGGCCTACGAGCAGTACTTC.

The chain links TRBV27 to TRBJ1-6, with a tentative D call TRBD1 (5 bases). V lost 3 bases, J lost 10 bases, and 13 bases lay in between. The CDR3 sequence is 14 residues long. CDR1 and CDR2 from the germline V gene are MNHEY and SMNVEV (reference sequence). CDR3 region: CASSFGGVESPLHF. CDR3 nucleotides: TGTGCCAGCAGTTTCGGGGGAGTGGAGTCACCCCTCCACTTT.

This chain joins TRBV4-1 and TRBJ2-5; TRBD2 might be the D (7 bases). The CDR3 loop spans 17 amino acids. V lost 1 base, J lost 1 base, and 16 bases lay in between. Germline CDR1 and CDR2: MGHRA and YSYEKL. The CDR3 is CASSQGSLAGAQETQYF. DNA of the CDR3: TGCGCCAGCAGCCAAGGTAGTCTCGCGGGGGCCCAAGAGACCCAGTACTTC.

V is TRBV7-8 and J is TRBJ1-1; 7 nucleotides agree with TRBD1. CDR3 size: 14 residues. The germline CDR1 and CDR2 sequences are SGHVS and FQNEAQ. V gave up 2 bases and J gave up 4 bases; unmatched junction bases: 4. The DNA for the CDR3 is TGTGCCAGCAGCTTATCGACAGGGATCACTGAAGCTTTCTTT. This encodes CASSLSTGITEAFF. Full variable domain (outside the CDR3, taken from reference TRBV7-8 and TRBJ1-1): GAGVSQSPRYKVAKRGQDVALRCDPISGHVSLFWYQQALGQGPEFLTYFQNEAQLDKSGLPSDRFFAERPEGSVSTLKIQRTQQEDSAVYLCASSLSTGITEAFFGQGTRLTVV.

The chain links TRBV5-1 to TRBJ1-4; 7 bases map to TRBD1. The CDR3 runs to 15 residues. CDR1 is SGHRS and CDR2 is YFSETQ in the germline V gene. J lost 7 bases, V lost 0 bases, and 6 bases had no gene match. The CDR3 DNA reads TGCGCCAGCAGCTTGGTAGGGGGCGGTTCTGAAAAACTGTTTTTT. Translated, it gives CASSLVGGGSEKLFF.

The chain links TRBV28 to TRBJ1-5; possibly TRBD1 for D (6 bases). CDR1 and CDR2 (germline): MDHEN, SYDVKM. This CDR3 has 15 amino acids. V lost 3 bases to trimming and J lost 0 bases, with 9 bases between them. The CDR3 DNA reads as TGTGCCAGCAGTTTTTACAGGGATAGCAATCAGCCCCAGCATTTT. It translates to CASSFYRDSNQPQHF. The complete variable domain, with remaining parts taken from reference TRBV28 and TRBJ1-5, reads DVKVTQSSRYLVKRTGEKVFLECVQDMDHENMFWYRQDPGLGLRLIYFSYDVKMKEKGDIPEGYSVSREKKERFSLILESASTNQTSMYLCASSFYRDSNQPQHFGDGTRLSIL.

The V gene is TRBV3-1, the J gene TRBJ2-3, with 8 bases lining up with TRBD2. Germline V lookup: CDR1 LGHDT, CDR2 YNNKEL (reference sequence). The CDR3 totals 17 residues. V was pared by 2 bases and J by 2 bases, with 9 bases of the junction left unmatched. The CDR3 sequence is CASSQLWRGAITDTQYF. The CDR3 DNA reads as TGTGCCAGCAGCCAATTGTGGCGGGGGGCGATCACAGATACGCAGTATTTT.

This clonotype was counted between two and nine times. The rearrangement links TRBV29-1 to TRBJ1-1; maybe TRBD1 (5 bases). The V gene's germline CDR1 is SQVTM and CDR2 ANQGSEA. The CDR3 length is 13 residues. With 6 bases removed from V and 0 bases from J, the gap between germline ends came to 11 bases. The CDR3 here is CSVGQVMNTEAFF. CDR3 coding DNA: TGCAGCGTCGGACAAGTGATGAACACTGAAGCTTTCTTT.

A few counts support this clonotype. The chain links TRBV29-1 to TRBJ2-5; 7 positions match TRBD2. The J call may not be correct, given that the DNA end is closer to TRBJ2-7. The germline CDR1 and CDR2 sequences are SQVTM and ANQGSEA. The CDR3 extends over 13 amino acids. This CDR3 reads CSVAEGGLDEQYF. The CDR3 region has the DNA TGCAGCGTTGCGGAGGGAGGGCTCGACGAGCAGTACTTC.